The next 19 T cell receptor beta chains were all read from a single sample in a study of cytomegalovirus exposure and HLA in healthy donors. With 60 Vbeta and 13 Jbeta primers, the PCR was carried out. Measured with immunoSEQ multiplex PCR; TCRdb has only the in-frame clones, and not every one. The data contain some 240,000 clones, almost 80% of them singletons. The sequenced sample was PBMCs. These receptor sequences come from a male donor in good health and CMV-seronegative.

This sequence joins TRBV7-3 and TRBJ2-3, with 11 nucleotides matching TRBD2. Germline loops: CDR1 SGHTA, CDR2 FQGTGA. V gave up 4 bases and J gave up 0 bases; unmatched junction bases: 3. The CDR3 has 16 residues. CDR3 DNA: TGTGCCAGCAGCTCCGGGACTAGCGGTAGCACAGATACGCAGTATTTT. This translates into CASSSGTSGSTDTQYF.

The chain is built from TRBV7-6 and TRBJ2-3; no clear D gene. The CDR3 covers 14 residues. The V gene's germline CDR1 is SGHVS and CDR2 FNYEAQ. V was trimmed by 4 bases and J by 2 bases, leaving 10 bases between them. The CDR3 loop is CASSWAGNTDTQYF. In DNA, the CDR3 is TGTGCCAGCAGCTGGGCAGGAAACACAGATACGCAGTATTTT.

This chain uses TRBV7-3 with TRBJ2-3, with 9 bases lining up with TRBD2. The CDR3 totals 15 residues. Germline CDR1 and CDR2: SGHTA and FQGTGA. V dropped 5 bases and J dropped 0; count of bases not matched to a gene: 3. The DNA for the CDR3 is TGTGCCAGCAGCATTACTAGCGGGAGCACAGATACGCAGTATTTT. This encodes CASSITSGSTDTQYF.

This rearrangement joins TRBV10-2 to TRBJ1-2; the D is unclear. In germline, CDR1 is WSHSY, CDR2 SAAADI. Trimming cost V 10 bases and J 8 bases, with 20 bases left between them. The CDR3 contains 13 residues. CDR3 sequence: CATGVDDAGGYTF. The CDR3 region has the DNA TGCGCCACCGGGGTGGACGACGCCGGCGGCTACACCTTC.

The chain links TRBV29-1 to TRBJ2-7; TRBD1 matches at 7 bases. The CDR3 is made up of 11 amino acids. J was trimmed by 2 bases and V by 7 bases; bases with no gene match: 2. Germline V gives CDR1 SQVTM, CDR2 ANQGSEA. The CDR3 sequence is CSAGTAYEQYF. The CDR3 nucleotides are TGCAGCGCTGGGACAGCCTACGAGCAGTACTTC.

The CDR3 loop is CASSSSVASSYEQYF. Written as DNA, the CDR3 is TGTGCCAGCAGTTCTAGCGTTGCGAGCTCCTACGAGCAGTACTTC. V usage is TRBV6-5 and J usage is TRBJ2-7, with TRBD2 as a possible D gene (6 bases). Trimming removed 4 bases at V and 0 bases at J, with 13 bases between. Germline CDR1 reads MNHEY; CDR2 reads SVGAGI. The CDR3 sequence is 15 residues long.

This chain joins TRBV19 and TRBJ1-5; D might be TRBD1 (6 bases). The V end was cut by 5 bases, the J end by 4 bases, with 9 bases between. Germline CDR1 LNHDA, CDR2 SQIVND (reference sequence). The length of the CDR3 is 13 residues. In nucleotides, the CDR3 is TGTGCCAGTAGTTTACAGGGAAATCAGCCCCAGCATTTT. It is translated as CASSLQGNQPQHF.

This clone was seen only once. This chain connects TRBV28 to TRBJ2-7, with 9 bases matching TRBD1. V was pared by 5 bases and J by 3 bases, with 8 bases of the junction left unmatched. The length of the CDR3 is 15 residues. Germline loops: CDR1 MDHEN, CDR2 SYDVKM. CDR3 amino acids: CASSVPGQGLYEQYF. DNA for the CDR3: TGTGCCAGCAGTGTACCGGGACAGGGTCTCTACGAGCAGTACTTC.

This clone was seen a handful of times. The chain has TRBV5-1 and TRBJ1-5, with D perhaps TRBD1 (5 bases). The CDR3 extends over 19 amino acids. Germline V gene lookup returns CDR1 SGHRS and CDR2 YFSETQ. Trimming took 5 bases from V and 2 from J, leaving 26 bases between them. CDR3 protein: CASSPYYGTSERGNQPQHF. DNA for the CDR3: TGCGCCAGCAGTCCCTACTACGGGACTTCTGAGAGGGGCAATCAGCCCCAGCATTTT.

The CDR3 is CASSYHRGLGNEKLFF. The CDR3 nucleotides are TGTGCCAGCAGTTACCACAGGGGGCTAGGGAATGAAAAACTGTTTTTT. The chain recombines TRBV6-5 with TRBJ1-4; 9 positions match TRBD1. The germline V gene encodes CDR1 MNHEY and CDR2 SVGAGI. CDR3 length: 16 amino acids. V lost 2 bases, J lost 5 bases, and 6 bases stayed unmatched.

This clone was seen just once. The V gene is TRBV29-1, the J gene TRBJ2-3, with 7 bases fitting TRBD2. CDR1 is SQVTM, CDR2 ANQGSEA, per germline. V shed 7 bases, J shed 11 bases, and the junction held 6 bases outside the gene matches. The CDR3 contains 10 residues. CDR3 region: CSGGGGKQYF. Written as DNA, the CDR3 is TGCAGCGGGGGGGGTGGTAAGCAGTATTTT.

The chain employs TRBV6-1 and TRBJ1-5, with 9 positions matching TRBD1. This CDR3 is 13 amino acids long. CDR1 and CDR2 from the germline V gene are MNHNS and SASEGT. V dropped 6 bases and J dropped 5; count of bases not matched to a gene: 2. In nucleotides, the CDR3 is TGTGCCAGCAGCTGGACAGGGGATCAGCCCCAGCATTTT. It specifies CASSWTGDQPQHF.

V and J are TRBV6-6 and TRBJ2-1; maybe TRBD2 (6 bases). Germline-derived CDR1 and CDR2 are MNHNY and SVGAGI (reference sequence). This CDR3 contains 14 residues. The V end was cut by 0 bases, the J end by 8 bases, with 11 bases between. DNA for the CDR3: TGTGCCAGCAGTTACTCTTGGTCGGGGGATGAGCAGTTCTTC. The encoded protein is CASSYSWSGDEQFF.

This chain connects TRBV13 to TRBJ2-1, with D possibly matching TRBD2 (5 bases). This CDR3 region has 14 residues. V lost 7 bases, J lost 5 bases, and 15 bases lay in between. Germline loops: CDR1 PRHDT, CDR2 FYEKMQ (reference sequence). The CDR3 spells CASTVRTEDNEQFF. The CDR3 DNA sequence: TGTGCCAGCACCGTAAGGACGGAGGACAATGAGCAGTTCTTC. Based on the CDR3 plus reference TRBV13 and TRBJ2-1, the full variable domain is AAGVIQSPRHLIKEKRETATLKCYPIPRHDTVYWYQQGPGQDPQFLISFYEKMQSDKGSIPDRFSAQQFSDYHSELNMSSLELGDSALYFCASTVRTEDNEQFFGPGTRLTVL.

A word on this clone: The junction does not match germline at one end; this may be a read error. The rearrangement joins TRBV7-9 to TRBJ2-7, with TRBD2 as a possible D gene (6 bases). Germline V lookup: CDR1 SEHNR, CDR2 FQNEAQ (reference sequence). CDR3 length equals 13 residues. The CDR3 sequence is CSSSPGTPYEQYF. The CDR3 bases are TGTTCCAGCAGCCCCGGGACTCCATACGAGCAGTACTTC. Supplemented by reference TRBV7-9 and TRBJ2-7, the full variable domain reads DTGVSQNPRHKITKRGQNVTFRCDPISEHNRLYWYRQTLGQGPEFLTYFQNEAQLEKSRLLSDRFSAERPKGSFSTLEIQRTEQGDSAMYLCSSSPGTPYEQYFGPGTRLTVT.

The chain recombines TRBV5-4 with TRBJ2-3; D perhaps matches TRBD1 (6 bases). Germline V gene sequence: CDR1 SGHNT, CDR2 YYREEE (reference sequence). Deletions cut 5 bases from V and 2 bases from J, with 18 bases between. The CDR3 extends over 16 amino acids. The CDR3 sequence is CASRPSGQLNTDTQYF. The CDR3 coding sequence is TGTGCCAGCAGGCCGTCCGGACAGCTTAACACAGATACGCAGTATTTT.

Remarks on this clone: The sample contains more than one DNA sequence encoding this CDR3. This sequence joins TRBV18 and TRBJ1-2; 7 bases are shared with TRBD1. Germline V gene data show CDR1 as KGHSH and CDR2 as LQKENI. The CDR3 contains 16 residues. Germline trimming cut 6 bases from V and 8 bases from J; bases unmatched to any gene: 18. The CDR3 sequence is CASSPLRQGGPAGYTF. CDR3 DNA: TGTGCCAGCTCGCCGCTTAGACAGGGCGGACCAGCGGGCTACACCTTC. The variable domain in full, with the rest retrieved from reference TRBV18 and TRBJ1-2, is NAGVMQNPRHLVRRRGQEARLRCSPMKGHSHVYWYRQLPEEGLKFMVYLQKENIIDESGMPKERFSAEFPKEGPSILRIQQVVRGDSAAYFCASSPLRQGGPAGYTFGSGTRLTVV.

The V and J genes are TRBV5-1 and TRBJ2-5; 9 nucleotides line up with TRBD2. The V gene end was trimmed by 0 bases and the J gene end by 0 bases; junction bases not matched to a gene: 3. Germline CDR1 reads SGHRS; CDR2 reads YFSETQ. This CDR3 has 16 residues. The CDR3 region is CASSLATSGDQETQYF. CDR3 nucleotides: TGCGCCAGCAGCTTGGCGACTAGCGGAGACCAAGAGACCCAGTACTTC. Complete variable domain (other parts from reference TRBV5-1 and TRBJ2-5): KAGVTQTPRYLIKTRGQQVTLSCSPISGHRSVSWYQQTPGQGLQFLFEYFSETQRNKGNFPGRFSGRQFSNSRSEMNVSTLELGDSALYLCASSLATSGDQETQYFGPGTRLLVL.

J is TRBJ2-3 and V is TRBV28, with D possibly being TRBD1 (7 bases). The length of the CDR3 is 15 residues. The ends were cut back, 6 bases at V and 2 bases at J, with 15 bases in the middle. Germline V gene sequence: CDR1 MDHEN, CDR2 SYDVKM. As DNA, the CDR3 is TGTGCCAGCAGACTCCAGGGGGAGGCCACAGATACGCAGTATTTT. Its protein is CASRLQGEATDTQYF.